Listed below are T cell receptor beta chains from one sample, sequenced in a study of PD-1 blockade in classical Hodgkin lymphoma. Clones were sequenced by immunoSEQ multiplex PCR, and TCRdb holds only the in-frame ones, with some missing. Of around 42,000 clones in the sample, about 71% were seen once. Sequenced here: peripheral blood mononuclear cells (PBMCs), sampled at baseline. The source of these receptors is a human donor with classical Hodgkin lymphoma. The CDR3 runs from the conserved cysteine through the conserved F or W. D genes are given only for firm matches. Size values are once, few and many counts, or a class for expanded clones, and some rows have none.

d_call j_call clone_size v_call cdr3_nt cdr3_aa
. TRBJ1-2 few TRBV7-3 TGTGCCAGCAGCCCCGAGGGGTTCGACACTAACTATGGCTACACCTTC CASSPEGFDTNYGYTF
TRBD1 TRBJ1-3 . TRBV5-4 TGTGCCAGCAGCAAGGGACAGGGGAGGACAGGAAACACCATATATTTT CASSKGQGRTGNTIYF
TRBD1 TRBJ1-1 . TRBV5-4 TGTGCCAGCAGCCCCGGGACAGGATGGGGCACTGAAGCTTTCTTT CASSPGTGWGTEAFF
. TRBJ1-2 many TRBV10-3 TGTGCCATCAGTGAGTCGTGGCAGGGAAATCCCTATGGCTACACCTTC CAISESWQGNPYGYTF
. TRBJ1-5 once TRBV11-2 TGTGCCAGCAGCTTGACACCGAATAGCAATCAGCCCCAGCATTTT CASSLTPNSNQPQHF
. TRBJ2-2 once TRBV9 TGTGCCAGCAGCGACGGACCGAACACCGGGGAGCTGTTTTTT CASSDGPNTGELFF
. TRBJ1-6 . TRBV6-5 TGTGCCAGCAGTTACTCGGGGACCTATAATTCACCCCTCCACTTT CASSYSGTYNSPLHF
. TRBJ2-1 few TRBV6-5 TGTGCCAGCAGTTACTCGGCCTACAATGAGCAGTTCTTC CASSYSAYNEQFF
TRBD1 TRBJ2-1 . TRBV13 TGTGCCAGCGGCCGGACAGGGTGGAATGAGCAGTTCTTC CASGRTGWNEQFF
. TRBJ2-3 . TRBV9 TGTGCCAGCAGCGTAGCGGGCTCTTCAACAGATACGCAGTATTTT CASSVAGSSTDTQYF
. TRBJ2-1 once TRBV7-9 TGTGCCAGCAGCTCAACACTAGGGTCCTACAATGAGCAGTTCTTC CASSSTLGSYNEQFF
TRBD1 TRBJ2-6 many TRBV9 TGTGCCAGCAGCGTATCCGGGACAGGGGGTCTCTCTGGGGCCAACGTCCTGACTTTC CASSVSGTGGLSGANVLTF
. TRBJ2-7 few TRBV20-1 TGCAGTGCTAGAGATGGCTACGAGCAGTACTTC CSARDGYEQYF
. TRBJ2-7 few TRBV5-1 TGCGCCAGCAGCTTAGAGTTTTTCGCGGGGAGCGATTACGAGCAGTACTTC CASSLEFFAGSDYEQYF
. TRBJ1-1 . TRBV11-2 TGTGCCAGCAGCCCCTCGGCAAGGGGGACTGAAGCTTTCTTT CASSPSARGTEAFF
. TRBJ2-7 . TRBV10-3 TGTGCCATCAGGAGGGAGCCCTACGAGCAGTACTTC CAIRREPYEQYF
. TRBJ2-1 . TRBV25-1 TGTGCCAGCAGTGCCAGAGGGGATGAGCAGTTCTTC CASSARGDEQFF
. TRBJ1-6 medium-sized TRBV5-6 TGTGCCAGCAGCCCCTCGGGGAGAAATTCACCCCTCCACTTT CASSPSGRNSPLHF
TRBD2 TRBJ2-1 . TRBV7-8 TGTGCCAGCAGCCTCCCAACACTACTAGCGGGAGTGATCTACAATGAGCAGTTCTTC CASSLPTLLAGVIYNEQFF
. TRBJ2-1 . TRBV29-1 TGCAGCGTTGAAGGGGGCAGGGTCTCCTACAATGAGCAGTTCTTC CSVEGGRVSYNEQFF
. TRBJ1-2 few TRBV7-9 TGTGCCAGCAGCTTCCAATGGGATGCTAACTATGGCTACACCTTC CASSFQWDANYGYTF
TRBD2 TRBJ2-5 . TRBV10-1 TGCGGGGGACTAGCGGGGAAAGAGACCCAGTACTTC CGGLAGKETQYF